This TCR beta chain was sequenced for a study of blood T cell repertoires in COVID-19. About the research overall: PBMCs, B-cell-depleted T cells, or T cells provided the cDNA or gDNA that made up the material.

Seattle-derived patients entered the study during active infection and were followed longitudinally. This clone was detected once. The CDR3 runs 15 residues. Trimming at V came to 5 bases and at J to 3 bases, leaving 5 bases not matched to a gene. The germline CDR1 and CDR2 sequences are MNHEY and SMNVEV (reference sequence). Clones were read by immunoSEQ multiplex PCR, and TCRdb kept only the in-frame ones, dropping some. The table records tens of thousands of clones, 75% to 90% of them present only once. Sequencing was done on a sample of peripheral blood. This clonotype originated in a man between 60 and 75 years old with COVID-19, enrolled during active disease. This chain connects TRBV27 to TRBJ2-7, with 12 bases that match TRBD2. The CDR3 spells CASSRGLAGIYEQYF. The DNA for the CDR3 is TGTGCCAGCAGTCGCGGACTAGCGGGGATCTACGAGCAGTACTTC.